This TCR beta chain was observed in a study of cytomegalovirus exposure and HLA in healthy donors. Researchers ran the PCR with 60 Vbeta and 13 Jbeta primers. The table came from immunoSEQ multiplex PCR; TCRdb's copy has only in-frame clones and leaves some out. The profile shows hundreds of thousands of clones, under 80% of them singletons. V was trimmed by 8 bases and J by 5 bases, leaving 12 bases between them. Per germline, CDR1 SQVTM and CDR2 ANQGSEA. The CDR3 contains 11 residues. The chain recombines TRBV29-1 with TRBJ2-5, with a possible D match to TRBD1 (6 bases). Specimen: PBMCs. This clonotype was obtained from a girl between 2 and 10 years old in good health and CMV-seronegative. The CDR3 loop is CSPGDWETQYF. CDR3 bases: TGCAGCCCAGGGGATTGGGAGACCCAGTACTTC. The full variable domain, completed using reference TRBV29-1 and TRBJ2-5, is SAVISQKPSRDICQRGTSLTIQCQVDSQVTMMFWYRQQPGQSLTLIATANQGSEATYESGFVIDKFPISRPNLTFSTLTVSNMSPEDSSIYLCSPGDWETQYFGPGTRLLVL.